The 30 T cell receptor beta chains reported below all come from one sample, sequenced in a study of memory CD8 T cells in hepatitis C reinfection. Assay: immunoSEQ multiplex PCR; the TCRdb copy retains only in-frame clones and omits some. The sample lists around 47,000 clones; around 87% were seen once. As to time point: peak reinfection, 3 to 8 weeks after reinfection detection. The sorted cells went straight to TCR sequencing with no prior in vitro expansion. Sample: naive CD8+ T cells sorted from blood. These receptors all come from a man younger than 30 with hepatitis C virus infection.

The chain links TRBV23-1 to TRBJ2-6; 9 nucleotides agree with TRBD1. TRBV23-1 is noted as an ORF with a role that remains uncertain. This CDR3 has 18 amino acids. Trimming at V came to 2 bases and at J to 2 bases, leaving 7 bases not matched to a gene. CDR3 region: CASSQRDRVIPGANVLTF. The CDR3 bases are TGCGCCAGCAGTCAACGGGACAGGGTGATCCCTGGGGCCAACGTCCTGACTTTC.

The chain is built from TRBV5-6 and TRBJ1-1; maybe TRBD1 (5 bases). CDR3 length: 12 residues. V lost 6 bases to trimming and J lost 3 bases, with 9 bases between them. CDR1 is SGHDT and CDR2 is YYEEEE in the germline V gene. CDR3 DNA sequence: TGTGCCAGCATGACAGCGTACACTGAAGCTTTCTTT. Amino acid sequence: CASMTAYTEAFF. Drawing the rest from reference TRBV5-6 and TRBJ1-1, the complete variable domain is DAGVTQSPTHLIKTRGQQVTLRCSPKSGHDTVSWYQQALGQGPQFIFQYYEEEERQRGNFPDRFSGHQFPNYSSELNVNALLLGDSALYLCASMTAYTEAFFGQGTRLTVV.

The count of this clone is one. The chain combines TRBV7-9 with TRBJ2-1, with 8 nucleotides matching TRBD2. Germline V gene lookup returns CDR1 SEHNR and CDR2 FQNEAQ (reference sequence). The length of the CDR3 is 16 residues. The trim removed 4 bases at V and 3 bases at J, leaving 8 bases unmatched. The CDR3 DNA reads as TGTGCCAGCAGCTCGACCCGGGAGGGGGACTACAATGAGCAGTTCTTC. Its translation is CASSSTREGDYNEQFF.

V is TRBV7-9 and J is TRBJ1-1; no clear D. The CDR3 extends over 13 amino acids. V lost 5 bases, J lost 0 bases, and 7 bases lay in between. Germline V lookup: CDR1 SEHNR, CDR2 FQNEAQ (reference sequence). CDR3 sequence reads: CASSLDLNTEAFF. For the CDR3, the DNA is TGTGCCAGCAGCCTCGACTTGAACACTGAAGCTTTCTTT.

V usage is TRBV11-3 and J usage is TRBJ2-5; TRBD2 aligns across 7 bases. The ends lost 3 bases at V and 9 bases at J; junction bases unmatched: 13. There are 15 residues in the CDR3. Germline-derived CDR1 and CDR2 are SGHNT and YENEEA. In DNA, the CDR3 is TGTGCCAGCAGCTTGGGAGGGGATAGGCCGCCGTCCCAGTACTTC. This sequence encodes CASSLGGDRPPSQYF.

V usage is TRBV2 and J usage is TRBJ2-1; no reliable D call. Germline V gene data show CDR1 as SNHLY and CDR2 as FYNNEI. The CDR3 loop spans 14 amino acids. The V and J ends lost 5 bases and 0 bases respectively, with 8 bases between them. The CDR3 DNA follows: TGTGCCAGCAGTCCTAAATACTCCTACAATGAGCAGTTCTTC. This gives the protein CASSPKYSYNEQFF.

The V call is TRBV13, the J call TRBJ2-1; 7 positions agree with TRBD2. Per the germline V gene, CDR1 is PRHDT and CDR2 is FYEKMQ (reference sequence). Trimming took 4 bases from V and 5 from J; bases not matched to a gene: 5. The CDR3 is made up of 14 amino acids. The CDR3 sequence: CASSSAGTNNEQFF. The CDR3 coding sequence is TGTGCCAGCAGCTCAGCAGGGACTAACAATGAGCAGTTCTTC.

The chain couples TRBV27 to TRBJ1-2; D is unclear. This CDR3 has 14 amino acids. The V gene's germline CDR1 is MNHEY and CDR2 SMNVEV (reference sequence). The V gene lost 6 bases and the J gene lost 7 bases, with 18 bases spanning the gap. The CDR3 is CASSLSGSGSGYTF. The CDR3 region has the DNA TGTGCCAGCAGCCTTTCGGGATCGGGTAGTGGCTACACCTTC.

Concerning this clone itself: The same CDR3 arises from other DNA sequences in this sample as well. The chain couples TRBV2 to TRBJ2-3; TRBD2 agrees at 12 bases. Germline loops: CDR1 SNHLY, CDR2 FYNNEI. This CDR3 is 17 amino acids long. V shed 7 bases and J 1 base; nucleotides not matched to a gene: 9. The CDR3 DNA follows: TGTGCCAGCACTGGGCTAGCGGGAGGGCTGGGCACAGATACGCAGTATTTT. This translates into CASTGLAGGLGTDTQYF.

The J gene is TRBJ2-7, the V gene TRBV10-3, with TRBD2 as a possible D gene (6 bases). CDR3 size: 17 residues. Germline CDR1 ENHRY, CDR2 SYGVKD. Trimming cost V 0 bases and J 0 bases, with 15 bases left between them. The DNA of the CDR3 is TGTGCCATCAGTGAGTCCACGTTGGGACTCCGCTCCTACGAGCAGTACTTC. Its translation: CAISESTLGLRSYEQYF.

J is TRBJ2-5 and V is TRBV28; 9 bases map to TRBD1. Trimming at V came to 5 bases and at J to 4 bases, leaving 5 bases not matched to a gene. The CDR3 length is 14 residues. Germline values: CDR1 MDHEN, CDR2 SYDVKM. The CDR3 DNA is TGTGCCAGCAGTCCTACAGGGGGCGGAGAGACCCAGTACTTC. Its translation is CASSPTGGGETQYF. The variable domain in full, completed from reference TRBV28 and TRBJ2-5, reads DVKVTQSSRYLVKRTGEKVFLECVQDMDHENMFWYRQDPGLGLRLIYFSYDVKMKEKGDIPEGYSVSREKKERFSLILESASTNQTSMYLCASSPTGGGETQYFGPGTRLLVL.

The CDR3 nucleotides read TGTGCCAGCAGCCAAGATCGGGGAATAGCCGGGGAGCTGTTTTTT. The encoded protein is CASSQDRGIAGELFF. The chain has TRBV14 and TRBJ2-2, with D maybe TRBD2 (5 bases). The CDR3 has 15 residues. Germline V gene lookup returns CDR1 SGHDN and CDR2 FVKESK. The V gene lost 0 bases and the J gene lost 6 bases, with 11 bases spanning the gap.

This chain uses TRBV4-1 with TRBJ2-1, with 8 positions matching TRBD2. The CDR3 totals 15 residues. J was trimmed by 4 bases and V by 3 bases; bases with no gene match: 5. CDR1 and CDR2 from the germline V gene are MGHRA and YSYEKL. The CDR3 is CASSHPGGSYNEQFF. In DNA, the CDR3 is TGCGCCAGCAGCCATCCGGGGGGGTCTTACAATGAGCAGTTCTTC.

The chain employs TRBV14 and TRBJ2-7; D is ambiguous. Looked up from germline, CDR1 is SGHDN and CDR2 is FVKESK. The CDR3 is made up of 13 amino acids. Between the trimmed V and J ends, which lost 1 base and 3 bases, there was a span of 7 bases. The CDR3 bases are TGTGCCAGCAGCCAAGTGAGCCACTACGAGCAGTACTTC. This sequence encodes CASSQVSHYEQYF.

V usage is TRBV5-1 and J usage is TRBJ2-1; 10 nucleotides align to TRBD2. Germline V CDR1 and CDR2: SGHRS, YFSETQ. CDR3 length: 15 amino acids. J lost 8 bases, V lost 0 bases, and 5 bases had no gene match. CDR3 in amino acids: CASSLAAGGPDEQFF. The CDR3 DNA reads TGCGCCAGCAGCTTGGCAGCGGGGGGGCCGGATGAGCAGTTCTTC.

This chain joins TRBV27 and TRBJ2-3; D call uncertain. In germline, CDR1 is MNHEY, CDR2 SMNVEV (reference sequence). The length of the CDR3 is 15 residues. Trimming took 0 bases from V and 2 from J, leaving 9 bases between them. This CDR3 is CASSLSYRFTDTQYF. CDR3 sequence (DNA): TGTGCCAGCAGTTTATCGTACAGATTCACAGATACGCAGTATTTT.

J is TRBJ2-1 and V is TRBV9; 14 nucleotides match TRBD2. The germline gives CDR1 SGDLS, CDR2 YYNGEE. CDR3 length: 19 residues. The trim removed 0 bases at V and 0 bases at J, leaving 5 bases unmatched. CDR3 DNA: TGTGCCAGCAGCGTAGAGGGACTAGCGGGGGAAGGCTCCTACAATGAGCAGTTCTTC. Protein: CASSVEGLAGEGSYNEQFF. Together with reference TRBV9 and TRBJ2-1, the CDR3 gives the full variable domain: DSGVTQTPKHLITATGQRVTLRCSPRSGDLSVYWYQQSLDQGLQFLIQYYNGEERAKGNILERFSAQQFPDLHSELNLSSLELGDSALYFCASSVEGLAGEGSYNEQFFGPGTRLTVL.

The chain recombines TRBV7-6 with TRBJ2-1, with 11 bases that match TRBD2. V dropped 1 base and J dropped 7; count of bases not matched to a gene: 6. The CDR3 has 16 residues. Germline loops: CDR1 SGHVS, CDR2 FNYEAQ. CDR3 amino acids: CASSLVASGRYNEQFF. DNA for the CDR3: TGTGCCAGCAGCTTAGTGGCTAGCGGGAGGTATAATGAGCAGTTCTTC.

As concerns this clone: At one end the junction does not follow the germline gene, possibly because of a read error. V is TRBV28 and J is TRBJ2-2; tentatively, D is TRBD1 (6 bases). Germline-derived CDR1 and CDR2 are MDHEN and SYDVKM. CDR3 length equals 13 residues. CDR3 region: CASSSGANGEPFF. CDR3 sequence (DNA): TGTGCCAGCAGCTCAGGGGCTAACGGGGAGCCGTTTTTT.

The CDR3 region is CASSLVVPTDTQYF. The CDR3 DNA reads as TGTGCCAGCAGCTTAGTCGTCCCCACAGATACGCAGTATTTT. The rearrangement joins TRBV11-2 to TRBJ2-3; D is unclear. Germline CDR1 SGHAT, CDR2 FQNNGV. The V end was cut by 1 base, the J end by 2 bases, with 7 bases between. The CDR3 has 14 amino acids.

The rearrangement uses TRBV7-3 and TRBJ1-1, with D possibly TRBD1 on 6 matching bases. Germline assignment: CDR1 SGHTA and CDR2 FQGTGA. This CDR3 spans 15 amino acids. V was pared by 5 bases and J by 6 bases, with 19 bases between. Here the CDR3 DNA reads TGTGCCAGCAGCACCAGTAAGAGGGGGTTTGCTGAAGCTTTCTTT. Amino acids: CASSTSKRGFAEAFF.

V is TRBV2 and J is TRBJ2-7, with TRBD2 as a possible D gene (6 bases). Trimming left V 2 bases short and J 1 base short, with 21 bases between. The CDR3 is made up of 18 amino acids. Germline assignment: CDR1 SNHLY and CDR2 FYNNEI. In DNA form, the CDR3 reads TGTGCCAGCAGTGAATACCCCACGGGTAGCGGTATTTCCTACGAGCAGTACGTC. It is translated as CASSEYPTGSGISYEQYV.

The chain recombines TRBV18 with TRBJ2-7; 8 bases match TRBD1. Germline assignment: CDR1 KGHSH and CDR2 LQKENI. This CDR3 is 14 amino acids long. V shed 5 bases, J shed 3 bases, and the junction held 6 bases outside the gene matches. CDR3 nucleotide sequence: TGTGCCAGCTCATCGGGACAGGCAGTCTACGAGCAGTACTTC. It yields the protein CASSSGQAVYEQYF.

This clone was found once. V usage is TRBV27 and J usage is TRBJ2-1, with 9 bases fitting TRBD2. This CDR3 contains 17 residues. V gave up 4 bases and J gave up 2 bases; unmatched junction bases: 9. Germline V gives CDR1 MNHEY, CDR2 SMNVEV (reference sequence). The DNA of the CDR3 is TGTGCCAGCAGTTCAACTTTAGCGGGAGCCACCTACAATGAGCAGTTCTTC. Protein product: CASSSTLAGATYNEQFF.

This sequence joins TRBV19 and TRBJ2-2; no clear D gene. Germline CDR1 LNHDA, CDR2 SQIVND (reference sequence). The germline V and J ends were trimmed by 7 bases and 4 bases, with 10 bases remaining between them. The CDR3 has 13 residues. CDR3 DNA sequence: TGTGCCAGTACCTTGAGTGGCACCGGGGAGCTGTTTTTT. Encoded protein: CASTLSGTGELFF.

V is TRBV11-2 and J is TRBJ2-3; the D gene is possibly TRBD2 (5 bases). This CDR3 has 16 residues. Germline V gene lookup returns CDR1 SGHAT and CDR2 FQNNGV. Between the trimmed V and J ends, which lost 2 bases and 2 bases, there was a span of 14 bases. In nucleotides, the CDR3 is TGTGCCAGCAGCTTAAGAGGGCCGGAATCCACAGATACGCAGTATTTT. Amino acid sequence: CASSLRGPESTDTQYF. The variable domain in full, with the rest retrieved from reference TRBV11-2 and TRBJ2-3, is EAGVAQSPRYKIIEKRQSVAFWCNPISGHATLYWYQQILGQGPKLLIQFQNNGVVDDSQLPKDRFSAERLKGVDSTLKIQPAKLEDSAVYLCASSLRGPESTDTQYFGPGTRLTVL.

This chain joins TRBV5-4 and TRBJ2-5; possibly TRBD2 for D (6 bases). This CDR3 has 15 amino acids. Germline loops: CDR1 SGHNT, CDR2 YYREEE (reference sequence). Between the trimmed V and J ends, which lost 3 bases and 3 bases, there was a span of 15 bases. CDR3: CASSSMAGPEETQYF. CDR3 DNA: TGTGCCAGCAGCTCCATGGCGGGACCCGAAGAGACCCAGTACTTC.

The chain links TRBV5-4 to TRBJ1-1, with D perhaps TRBD1 (5 bases). The germline gives CDR1 SGHNT, CDR2 YYREEE (reference sequence). The CDR3 loop spans 13 amino acids. V was trimmed by 4 bases and J by 1 base, leaving 8 bases between them. The CDR3 sequence is CASSKTENTEAFF. CDR3 in DNA: TGTGCCAGCAGCAAGACAGAGAACACTGAAGCTTTCTTT.

The chain is built from TRBV6-5 and TRBJ1-2; 7 positions match TRBD1. CDR1 MNHEY and CDR2 SVGAGI come from the germline V gene. Trimming cost V 6 bases and J 5 bases; bases outside gene matches: 12. The CDR3 is 15 residues long. DNA of the CDR3: TGTGCCAGCAGGTCCCCCCGGGACAGAGATTATGGCTACACCTTC. Encoded protein: CASRSPRDRDYGYTF.

The chain is built from TRBV7-9 and TRBJ2-5; 10 nucleotides match TRBD1. The CDR3 is 16 residues long. V was clipped by 4 bases and J by 4 bases; unmatched bases: 9. Per germline, CDR1 SEHNR and CDR2 FQNEAQ (reference sequence). CDR3 in amino acids: CASSYLTGGAGETQYF. CDR3 DNA: TGTGCCAGCAGCTATTTGACAGGGGGCGCGGGAGAGACCCAGTACTTC.